This T cell receptor beta chain emerged from a study of T cells in tuberculosis. Study context: A South African cohort included IGRA-negative adolescents, latently infected IGRA-positive adolescents and adults with active tuberculosis.

Study-level findings and limits: Classification accuracy was about 90% (AUROC 0.90) with the GMM-specific repertoire.

Each clinical donor contributed on average approximately 93,000 T cells from unsorted cryopreserved PBMC. Germline V CDR1 and CDR2: SEHNR, FQNEAQ (reference sequence). The CDR3 is 14 residues long. V was clipped by 1 base and J by 4 bases, with 10 bases between them. Produced via immunoSEQ multiplex PCR; TCRdb's table is partial and in-frame only. The sample has 20,000 to 25,000 clones, about 97% seen once. For this clone: Its antigen remains unidentified.

This clonotype was obtained from a donor aged 5-35 years with latent tuberculosis or without tuberculosis infection. This sequence joins TRBV7-9 and TRBJ1-1; the D gene is possibly TRBD1 (6 bases). Sequenced input: PBMCs. The chain's CDR3 is CASSLGEQGTEAFF. In DNA form, the CDR3 reads TGTGCCAGCAGCTTAGGTGAACAGGGCACTGAAGCTTTCTTT.